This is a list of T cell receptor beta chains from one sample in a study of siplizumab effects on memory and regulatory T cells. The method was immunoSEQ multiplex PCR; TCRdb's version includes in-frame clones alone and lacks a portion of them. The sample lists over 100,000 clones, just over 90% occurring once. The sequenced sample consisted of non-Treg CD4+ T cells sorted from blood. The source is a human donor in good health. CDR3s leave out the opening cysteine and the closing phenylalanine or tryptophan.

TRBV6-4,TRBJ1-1,ASSTGQGTMNTEAF
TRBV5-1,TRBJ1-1,ASSLTENTEAF
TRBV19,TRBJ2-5,ASSTPTGKQTQY
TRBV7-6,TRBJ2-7,ACLRDISYEQY
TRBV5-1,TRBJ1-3,ASSSRTGEAGNTIY
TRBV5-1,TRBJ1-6,ASSLESNSPLH
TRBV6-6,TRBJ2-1,ASSLSETLYNEQF
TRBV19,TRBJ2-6,ASSAGLTASGANVLT
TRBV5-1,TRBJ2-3,ASSLLASGGITDTQY
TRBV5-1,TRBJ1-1,ASSPQGVGTEAF
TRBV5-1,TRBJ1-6,ASAPADRGNSPLH
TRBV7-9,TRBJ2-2,ASSLVRLTGELF
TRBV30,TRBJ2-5,AWSFTCAPGETQY
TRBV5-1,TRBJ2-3,ASSSRMDRSSTDTQY
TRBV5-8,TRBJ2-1,ASSFRGVRIDEQF
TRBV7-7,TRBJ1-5,ASSQWGGYNQPQH
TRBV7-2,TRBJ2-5,ASSLFRETQY
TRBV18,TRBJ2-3,ASSAGTSGYTQY
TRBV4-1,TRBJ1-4,ASSQVPATNEKLF
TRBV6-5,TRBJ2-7,ASRETGGGYEQY
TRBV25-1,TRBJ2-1,ASSDAAGSYNEQF